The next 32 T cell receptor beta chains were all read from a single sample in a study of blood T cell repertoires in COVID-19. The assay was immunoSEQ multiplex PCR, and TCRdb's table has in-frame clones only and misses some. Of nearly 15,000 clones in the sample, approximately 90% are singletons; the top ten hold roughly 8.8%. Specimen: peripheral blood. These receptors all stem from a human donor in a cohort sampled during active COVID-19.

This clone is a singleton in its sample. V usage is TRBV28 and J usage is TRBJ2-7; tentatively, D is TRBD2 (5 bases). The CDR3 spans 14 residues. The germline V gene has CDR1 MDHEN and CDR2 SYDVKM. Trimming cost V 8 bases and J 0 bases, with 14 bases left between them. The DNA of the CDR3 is TGTGCCAGCTGGGCCCCAGCGGTCTCCTACGAGCAGTACTTC. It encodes CASWAPAVSYEQYF.

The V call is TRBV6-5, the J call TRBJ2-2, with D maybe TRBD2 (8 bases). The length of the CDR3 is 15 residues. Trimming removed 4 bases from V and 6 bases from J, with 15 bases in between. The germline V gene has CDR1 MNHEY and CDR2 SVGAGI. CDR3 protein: CASSSGGGLAGELFF. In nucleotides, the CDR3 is TGTGCCAGCAGTTCAGGGGGGGGACTAGCCGGGGAGCTGTTTTTT.

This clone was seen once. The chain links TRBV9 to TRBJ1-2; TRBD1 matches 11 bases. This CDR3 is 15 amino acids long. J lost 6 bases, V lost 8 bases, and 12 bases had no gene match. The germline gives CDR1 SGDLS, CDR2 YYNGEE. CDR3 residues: CARLPPGQGVDGYTF. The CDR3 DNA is TGTGCCAGACTACCACCGGGACAGGGGGTGGATGGCTACACCTTC.

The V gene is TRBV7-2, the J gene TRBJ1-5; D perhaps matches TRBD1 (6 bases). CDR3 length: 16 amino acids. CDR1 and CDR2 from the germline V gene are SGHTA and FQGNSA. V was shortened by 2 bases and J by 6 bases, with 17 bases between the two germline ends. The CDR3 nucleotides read TGTGCCAGCAGCTTATCATCGGGACAACAACTTCAGCCCCAGCATTTT. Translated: CASSLSSGQQLQPQHF.

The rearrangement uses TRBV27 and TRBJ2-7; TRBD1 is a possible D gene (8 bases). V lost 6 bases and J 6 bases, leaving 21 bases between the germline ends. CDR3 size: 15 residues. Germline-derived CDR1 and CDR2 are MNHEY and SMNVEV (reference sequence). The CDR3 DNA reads TGTGCCAGCAGAAACTACAGGGGGGGTAGGGGCGAGCAGTACTTC. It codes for CASRNYRGGRGEQYF.

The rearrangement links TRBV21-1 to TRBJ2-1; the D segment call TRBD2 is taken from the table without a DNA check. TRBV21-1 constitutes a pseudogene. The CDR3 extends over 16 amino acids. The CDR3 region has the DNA TGTGCCAGCAGCCCCCCCCAGCGGGAGGAGGGGTATGAGCAGTTCTTC. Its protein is CASSPPQREEGYEQFF.

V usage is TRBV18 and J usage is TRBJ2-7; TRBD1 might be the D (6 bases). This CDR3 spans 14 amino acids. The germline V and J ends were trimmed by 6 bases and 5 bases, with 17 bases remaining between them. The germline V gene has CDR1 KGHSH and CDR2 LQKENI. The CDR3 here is CASSGGQRNHEQYF. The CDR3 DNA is TGTGCCAGCTCGGGTGGACAGCGAAACCACGAGCAGTACTTC.

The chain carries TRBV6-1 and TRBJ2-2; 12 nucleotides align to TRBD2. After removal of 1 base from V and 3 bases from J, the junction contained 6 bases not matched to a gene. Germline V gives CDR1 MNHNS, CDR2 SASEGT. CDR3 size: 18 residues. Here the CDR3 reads CASSEVGASGRDTGELFF. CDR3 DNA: TGTGCCAGCAGTGAAGTAGGGGCTAGCGGGAGGGACACCGGGGAGCTGTTTTTT.

DNA of the CDR3: TGTGCCAGCAGCCCCCGTGGGTGGAGCGTTAGCACAGATACGCAGTATTTT. Translation gives CASSPRGWSVSTDTQYF. The gene calls are TRBV3-1 (or the pseudogene TRBV3-2) and TRBJ2-3; D gene unclear. This CDR3 has 17 amino acids. Germline V gene sequence: CDR1 LGHDT, CDR2 YNNKEL (reference sequence). With 4 bases removed from V and 0 bases from J, the gap between germline ends came to 17 bases.

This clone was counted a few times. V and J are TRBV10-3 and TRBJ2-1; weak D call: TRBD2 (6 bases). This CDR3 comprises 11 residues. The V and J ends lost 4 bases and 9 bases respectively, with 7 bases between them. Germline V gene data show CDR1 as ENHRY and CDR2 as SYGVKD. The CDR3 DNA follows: TGTGCCATCAGTGCCGGGAGTGAGCAGTTCTTC. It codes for CAISAGSEQFF.

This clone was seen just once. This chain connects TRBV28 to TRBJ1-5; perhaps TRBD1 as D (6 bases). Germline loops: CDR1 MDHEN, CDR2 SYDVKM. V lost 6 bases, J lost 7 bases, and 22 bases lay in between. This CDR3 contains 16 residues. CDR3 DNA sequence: TGTGCCAGCAGGCCAACTACAGGGTCCCCAGGGCAGCCCCAGCATTTT. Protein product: CASRPTTGSPGQPQHF.

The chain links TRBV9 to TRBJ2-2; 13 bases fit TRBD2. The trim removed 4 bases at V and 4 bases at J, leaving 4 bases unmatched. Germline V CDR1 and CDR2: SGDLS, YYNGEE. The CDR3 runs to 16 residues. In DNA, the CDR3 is TGTGCCAGCAGCCGGACTAGCGGGAGAAGCACCGGGGAGCTGTTTTTT. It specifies CASSRTSGRSTGELFF.

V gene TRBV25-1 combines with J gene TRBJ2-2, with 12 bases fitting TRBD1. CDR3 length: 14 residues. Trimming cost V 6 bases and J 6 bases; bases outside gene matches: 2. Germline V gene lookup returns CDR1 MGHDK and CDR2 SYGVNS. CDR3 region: CASRGQGAAGELFF. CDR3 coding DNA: TGTGCCAGCAGGGGACAGGGGGCGGCCGGGGAGCTGTTTTTT.

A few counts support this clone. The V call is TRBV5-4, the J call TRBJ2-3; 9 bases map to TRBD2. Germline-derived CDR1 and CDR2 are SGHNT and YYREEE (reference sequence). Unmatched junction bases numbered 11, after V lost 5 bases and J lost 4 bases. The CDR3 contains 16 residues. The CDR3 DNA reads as TGTGCCAGCAGGATGTCCGTAGCGGGAGTCCCAGATACGCAGTATTTT. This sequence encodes CASRMSVAGVPDTQYF.

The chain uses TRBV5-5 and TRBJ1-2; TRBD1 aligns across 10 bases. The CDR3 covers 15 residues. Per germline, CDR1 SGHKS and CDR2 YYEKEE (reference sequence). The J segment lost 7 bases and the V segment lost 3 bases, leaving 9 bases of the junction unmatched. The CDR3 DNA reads TGTGCCAGCAGCTCGATAGGGACAGGGGCCCGTGGCTACACCTTC. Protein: CASSSIGTGARGYTF.

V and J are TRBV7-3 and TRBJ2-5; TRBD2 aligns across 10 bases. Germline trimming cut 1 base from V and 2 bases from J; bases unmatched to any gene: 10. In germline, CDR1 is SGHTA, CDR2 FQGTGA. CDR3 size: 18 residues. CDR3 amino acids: CASSLSPSLAGRQETQYF. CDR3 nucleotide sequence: TGTGCCAGCAGCTTAAGCCCGTCACTAGCGGGAAGACAAGAGACCCAGTACTTC.

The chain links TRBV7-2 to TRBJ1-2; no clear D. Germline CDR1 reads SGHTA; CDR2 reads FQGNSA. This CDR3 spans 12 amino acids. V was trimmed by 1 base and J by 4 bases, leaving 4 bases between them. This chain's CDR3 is CASSLDGYGYTF. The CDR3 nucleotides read TGTGCCAGCAGCTTAGACGGCTATGGCTACACCTTC.

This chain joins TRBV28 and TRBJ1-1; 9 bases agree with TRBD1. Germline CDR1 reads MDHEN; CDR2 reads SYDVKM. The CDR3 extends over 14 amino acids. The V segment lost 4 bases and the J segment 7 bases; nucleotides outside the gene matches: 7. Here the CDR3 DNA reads TGTGCCAGCAGTTCCTTCCGGGACAGGGTTGAAGCTTTCTTT. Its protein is CASSSFRDRVEAFF.

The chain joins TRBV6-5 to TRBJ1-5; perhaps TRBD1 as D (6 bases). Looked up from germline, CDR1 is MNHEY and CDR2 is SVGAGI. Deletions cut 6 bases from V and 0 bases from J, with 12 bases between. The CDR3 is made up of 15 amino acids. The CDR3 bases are TGTGCCAGCAGCCTACAGGGCCTTAGCAATCAGCCCCAGCATTTT. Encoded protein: CASSLQGLSNQPQHF.

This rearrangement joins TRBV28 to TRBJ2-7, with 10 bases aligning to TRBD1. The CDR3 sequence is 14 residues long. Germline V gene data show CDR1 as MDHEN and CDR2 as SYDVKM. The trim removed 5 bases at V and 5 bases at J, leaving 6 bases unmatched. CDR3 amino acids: CASSRDRGFDEQYF. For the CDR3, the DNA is TGTGCCAGCAGTAGGGACAGGGGCTTCGACGAGCAGTACTTC.

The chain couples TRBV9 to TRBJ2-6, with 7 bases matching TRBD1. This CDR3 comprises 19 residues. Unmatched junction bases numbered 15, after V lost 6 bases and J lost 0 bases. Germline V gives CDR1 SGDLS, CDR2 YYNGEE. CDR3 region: CASNPHDRAPHSGANVLTF. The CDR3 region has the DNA TGTGCCAGCAACCCCCACGACAGGGCTCCACACTCTGGGGCCAACGTCCTGACTTTC.

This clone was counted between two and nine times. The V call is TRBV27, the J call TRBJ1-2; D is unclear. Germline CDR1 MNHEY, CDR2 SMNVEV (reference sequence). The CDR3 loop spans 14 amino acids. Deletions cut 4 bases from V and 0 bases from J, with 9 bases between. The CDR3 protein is CASSWAGTNYGYTF. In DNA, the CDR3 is TGTGCCAGCAGTTGGGCAGGAACTAACTATGGCTACACCTTC.

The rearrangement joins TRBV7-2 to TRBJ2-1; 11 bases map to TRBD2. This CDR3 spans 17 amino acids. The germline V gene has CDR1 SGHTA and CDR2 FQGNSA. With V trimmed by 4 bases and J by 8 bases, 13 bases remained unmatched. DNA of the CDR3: TGTGCCAGCAGCTACATTAGCGGGAGGGCCGGGGTAGATGAGCAGTTCTTC. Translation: CASSYISGRAGVDEQFF.

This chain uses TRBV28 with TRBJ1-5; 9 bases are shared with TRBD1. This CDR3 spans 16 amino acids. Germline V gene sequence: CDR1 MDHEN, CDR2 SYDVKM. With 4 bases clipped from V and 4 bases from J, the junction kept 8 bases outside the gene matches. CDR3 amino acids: CASSSVLGTGNQPQHF. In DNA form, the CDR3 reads TGTGCCAGCAGTTCAGTCCTCGGGACAGGGAATCAGCCCCAGCATTTT.

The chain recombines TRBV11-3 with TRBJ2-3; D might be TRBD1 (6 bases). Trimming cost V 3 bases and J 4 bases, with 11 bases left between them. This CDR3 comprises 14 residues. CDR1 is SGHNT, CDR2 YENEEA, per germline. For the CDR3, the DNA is TGTGCCAGCAGCTTCCGCAGGGGCGCAGATACGCAGTATTTT. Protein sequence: CASSFRRGADTQYF. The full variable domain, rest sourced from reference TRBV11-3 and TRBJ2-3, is EAGVVQSPRYKIIEKKQPVAFWCNPISGHNTLYWYLQNLGQGPELLIRYENEEAVDDSQLPKDRFSAERLKGVDSTLKIQPAELGDSAVYLCASSFRRGADTQYFGPGTRLTVL.

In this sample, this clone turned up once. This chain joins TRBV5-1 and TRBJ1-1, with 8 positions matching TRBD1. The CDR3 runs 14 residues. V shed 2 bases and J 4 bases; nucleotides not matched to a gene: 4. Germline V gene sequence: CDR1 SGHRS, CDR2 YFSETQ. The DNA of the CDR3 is TGCGCCAGCAGCTTTCAGGGGGCGGTCACTGAAGCTTTCTTT. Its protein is CASSFQGAVTEAFF.

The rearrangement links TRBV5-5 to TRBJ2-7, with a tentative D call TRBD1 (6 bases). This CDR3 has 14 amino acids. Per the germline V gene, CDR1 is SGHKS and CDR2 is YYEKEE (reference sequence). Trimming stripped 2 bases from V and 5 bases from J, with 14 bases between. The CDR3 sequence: CASSFGQGNDEQYF. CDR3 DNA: TGTGCCAGCAGCTTTGGGCAGGGGAATGACGAGCAGTACTTC.

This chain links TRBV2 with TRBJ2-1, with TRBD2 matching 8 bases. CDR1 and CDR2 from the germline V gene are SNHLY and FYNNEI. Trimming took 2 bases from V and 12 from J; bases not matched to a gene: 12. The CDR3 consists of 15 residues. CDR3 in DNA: TGTGCCAGCAGTGAATTGAGCGGGAGCACTATTGGGCAGTTCTTC. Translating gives CASSELSGSTIGQFF.

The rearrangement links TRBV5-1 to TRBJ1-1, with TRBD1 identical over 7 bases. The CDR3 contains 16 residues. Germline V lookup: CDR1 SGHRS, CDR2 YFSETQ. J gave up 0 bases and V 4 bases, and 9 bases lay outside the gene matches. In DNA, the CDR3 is TGCGCCAGCAGCCCAGGACAGGACAGCCTGAACACTGAAGCTTTCTTT. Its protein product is CASSPGQDSLNTEAFF.

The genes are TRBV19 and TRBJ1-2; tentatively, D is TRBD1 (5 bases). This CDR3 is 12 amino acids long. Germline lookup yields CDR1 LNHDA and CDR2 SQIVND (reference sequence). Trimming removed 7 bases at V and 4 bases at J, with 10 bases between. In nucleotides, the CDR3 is TGTGCCAGTAAGGCGGGGCTCTATGGCTACACCTTC. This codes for CASKAGLYGYTF.

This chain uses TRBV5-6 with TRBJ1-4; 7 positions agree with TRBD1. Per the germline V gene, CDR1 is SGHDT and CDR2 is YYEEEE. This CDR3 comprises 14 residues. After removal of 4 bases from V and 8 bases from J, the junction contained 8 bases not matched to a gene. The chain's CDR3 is CASSLRGRGEKLFF. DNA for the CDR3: TGTGCCAGCAGCCTAAGGGGGCGCGGAGAAAAACTGTTTTTT. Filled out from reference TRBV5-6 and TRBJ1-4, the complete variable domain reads DAGVTQSPTHLIKTRGQQVTLRCSPKSGHDTVSWYQQALGQGPQFIFQYYEEEERQRGNFPDRFSGHQFPNYSSELNVNALLLGDSALYLCASSLRGRGEKLFFGSGTQLSVL.

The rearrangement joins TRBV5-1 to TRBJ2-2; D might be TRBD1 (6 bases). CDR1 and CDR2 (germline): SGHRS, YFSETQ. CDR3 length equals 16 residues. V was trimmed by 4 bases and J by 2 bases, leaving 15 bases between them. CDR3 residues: CASSPLEGGNTGELFF. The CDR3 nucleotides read TGCGCCAGCAGCCCTCTGGAAGGGGGAAACACCGGGGAGCTGTTTTTT.